What follows are 25 T cell receptor beta chains derived from one specimen sequenced in a study of CD8+ T cells in alopecia areata. Following RNA extraction, reverse transcription yielded cDNA that acted as the sequencing template. Data came from immunoSEQ multiplex PCR; TCRdb stores just in-frame clones and leaves some out. Of some 130,000 clones listed, 45% to 50% are singletons. The sequencing used CD8+ T cells sorted from blood, collected at week 0. All receptors come from a human donor with alopecia areata.

The chain recombines TRBV10-2 with TRBJ1-6; the match to TRBD1 covers 7 bases. The CDR3 is made up of 15 amino acids. Germline loops: CDR1 WSHSY, CDR2 SAAADI. J lost 10 bases, V lost 2 bases, and 8 bases had no gene match. CDR3 nucleotides: TGCGCCAGCAGTGAGCCCAGGACAGGCCAATCACCCCTCCACTTT. It codes for CASSEPRTGQSPLHF.

The chain joins TRBV9 to TRBJ2-1, with D possibly matching TRBD2 (6 bases). From germline, CDR1 is SGDLS and CDR2 YYNGEE. V was shortened by 3 bases and J by 4 bases, with 11 bases between the two germline ends. This CDR3 spans 14 amino acids. The DNA for the CDR3 is TGTGCCAGCAGCGGGGACTGGGATTACAATGAGCAGTTCTTC. This gives the protein CASSGDWDYNEQFF. Using reference TRBV9 and TRBJ2-1 for the parts outside the CDR3, the full variable domain is DSGVTQTPKHLITATGQRVTLRCSPRSGDLSVYWYQQSLDQGLQFLIQYYNGEERAKGNILERFSAQQFPDLHSELNLSSLELGDSALYFCASSGDWDYNEQFFGPGTRLTVL.

The J gene is TRBJ2-1, the V gene TRBV11-2, with 10 bases identical to TRBD2. This CDR3 has 15 amino acids. Germline-derived CDR1 and CDR2 are SGHAT and FQNNGV. With 2 bases clipped from V and 6 bases from J, the junction kept 4 bases outside the gene matches. CDR3 DNA: TGTGCCAGCAGCTTAAGCGGGGGGGCGGTCAATGAGCAGTTCTTC. It codes for CASSLSGGAVNEQFF.

This clone was detected only a few times. In nucleotides, the CDR3 is TGTGCCAGCAGCGGTACTAAAGGGACACCCAGGAATGAAAAACTGTTTTTT. It translates to CASSGTKGTPRNEKLFF. The rearrangement joins TRBV9 to TRBJ1-4, with D possibly TRBD1 on 6 matching bases. The length of the CDR3 is 17 residues. Looked up from germline, CDR1 is SGDLS and CDR2 is YYNGEE. Trimming cost V 3 bases and J 5 bases, with 20 bases left between them.

V is TRBV2 and J is TRBJ1-3; 9 bases agree with TRBD1. Germline V CDR1 and CDR2: SNHLY, FYNNEI. Trimming removed 3 bases from V and 2 bases from J; junction bases left unmatched: 5. The CDR3 spans 16 residues. CDR3 in DNA: TGTGCCAGCAGTGAGCCCCGGGACAGGGCTGGAAACACCATATATTTT. Translation: CASSEPRDRAGNTIYF.

This clone was seen just once. This rearrangement joins TRBV9 to TRBJ1-6; no clear D. The germline V gene has CDR1 SGDLS and CDR2 YYNGEE. Trimming removed 5 bases from V and 7 bases from J, with 13 bases in between. This CDR3 region has 14 residues. CDR3 coding DNA: TGTGCCAGCAGTGTGAATCTGGAAAATTCACCCCTCCACTTT. Its protein is CASSVNLENSPLHF.

This clone was counted only a few times. This chain joins TRBV30 and TRBJ1-3; no firm D call. Per the germline V gene, CDR1 is GTSNPN and CDR2 is SVGIG (reference sequence). V lost 3 bases and J 0 bases, leaving 6 bases between the germline ends. This CDR3 is built from 13 residues. This CDR3 reads CAWSVVSGNTIYF. The DNA for the CDR3 is TGTGCCTGGAGCGTTGTCTCTGGAAACACCATATATTTT.

This clone was counted only a few times. The chain joins TRBV6-5 to TRBJ2-1; D not resolved. Deletions cut 6 bases from V and 6 bases from J, with 6 bases between. Germline CDR1 is MNHEY and CDR2 is SVGAGI. The CDR3 consists of 11 residues. Here the CDR3 DNA reads TGTGCCAGCAGCCTCGGCAATGAGCAGTTCTTC. Protein sequence: CASSLGNEQFF.

V is TRBV5-6 and J is TRBJ2-6, with D unclear. Germline CDR1 and CDR2: SGHDT and YYEEEE. Deletions cut 4 bases from V and 3 bases from J, with 8 bases between. This CDR3 is 14 amino acids long. CDR3 sequence reads: CASSADGGANVLTF. The CDR3 DNA follows: TGTGCCAGCAGCGCGGACGGTGGGGCCAACGTCCTGACTTTC.

J is TRBJ1-1 and V is TRBV19; D unresolved. Germline V gene sequence: CDR1 LNHDA, CDR2 SQIVND (reference sequence). V lost 8 bases to trimming and J lost 5 bases, with 15 bases between them. This CDR3 contains 13 residues. This chain's CDR3 is CASRDTGRTEAFF. CDR3 bases: TGTGCCAGTCGTGATACCGGGAGGACTGAAGCTTTCTTT.

This clone was counted a few times. The chain joins TRBV27 to TRBJ2-1; D uncertain. Germline CDR1 is MNHEY and CDR2 is SMNVEV (reference sequence). V was trimmed by 2 bases and J by 4 bases, leaving 6 bases between them. This CDR3 is built from 13 residues. The DNA of the CDR3 is TGTGCCAGCAGTTTACTCATGTACAATGAGCAGTTCTTC. It yields the protein CASSLLMYNEQFF.

The rearrangement uses TRBV6-5 and TRBJ2-1, with TRBD2 matching over 12 bases. V lost 5 bases and J lost 10; bases outside the gene matches: 6. Germline values: CDR1 MNHEY, CDR2 SVGAGI. This CDR3 region has 14 residues. CDR3 in amino acids: CASSLAGGPGEQFF. For the CDR3, the DNA is TGTGCCAGCAGTCTAGCGGGGGGGCCGGGCGAGCAGTTCTTC.

The V call is TRBV2, the J call TRBJ2-3, with D unclear. V lost 1 base to trimming and J lost 0 bases, with 2 bases between them. Germline assignment: CDR1 SNHLY and CDR2 FYNNEI. The CDR3 contains 13 residues. The CDR3 region is CASSEGSTDTQYF. The CDR3 coding sequence is TGTGCCAGCAGTGAAGGAAGCACAGATACGCAGTATTTT.

The V gene is TRBV4-1, the J gene TRBJ2-3; TRBD2 matches 8 bases. Germline CDR1 and CDR2: MGHRA and YSYEKL. The CDR3 sequence is 16 residues long. The V and J ends lost 0 bases and 0 bases, in that order; junction bases with no gene match: 2. The CDR3 DNA reads TGCGCCAGCAGCCAAGAAGCGGGGGTTAGCACAGATACGCAGTATTTT. Its protein is CASSQEAGVSTDTQYF.

In the case of this clone: At the DNA level, this CDR3 is encoded by other sequences in the same sample as well. The rearrangement joins TRBV27 to TRBJ2-7; tentatively, D is TRBD1 or TRBD2 (5 bases each). The CDR3 sequence is 13 residues long. Trimming removed 3 bases from V and 3 bases from J, with 9 bases in between. CDR1 is MNHEY and CDR2 is SMNVEV in the germline V gene (reference sequence). The CDR3 loop is CASSFGGSYEQYF. CDR3 bases: TGTGCCAGCAGTTTTGGGGGAAGCTACGAGCAGTACTTC.

The chain is built from TRBV5-5 and TRBJ1-6; D is unclear. Germline CDR1 SGHKS, CDR2 YYEKEE (reference sequence). The CDR3 contains 14 residues. The V end was cut by 0 bases, the J end by 11 bases, with 12 bases between. The CDR3 here is CASSLERGSAPLHF. Here the CDR3 DNA reads TGTGCCAGCAGCTTGGAGCGTGGCAGCGCACCCCTCCACTTT.

The rearrangement uses TRBV2 and TRBJ2-7; D is perhaps TRBD2 (6 bases). The V gene lost 1 base and the J gene lost 1 base, with 8 bases spanning the gap. Germline lookup yields CDR1 SNHLY and CDR2 FYNNEI. CDR3 length equals 14 residues. The CDR3, as DNA: TGTGCCAGCAGTGAAGTAGGAGGGTCCTACGAGCAGTACTTC. It codes for CASSEVGGSYEQYF.

The chain combines TRBV29-1 with TRBJ1-1; D uncertain. Trimming left V 4 bases short and J 1 base short, with 10 bases between. CDR1 SQVTM and CDR2 ANQGSEA come from the germline V gene. The CDR3 covers 13 residues. CDR3 sequence: CSVAIDQNTEAFF. The CDR3 bases are TGCAGCGTTGCAATTGACCAGAACACTGAAGCTTTCTTT.

This clone was seen more than once but under ten times. The chain has TRBV13 and TRBJ2-1; possible D gene TRBD1, 5 bases. CDR1 and CDR2 from the germline V gene are PRHDT and FYEKMQ (reference sequence). The V and J ends lost 3 bases and 6 bases respectively, with 9 bases between them. The CDR3 loop spans 13 amino acids. CDR3 nucleotides: TGTGCCAGCAGCTTGGGGCAGGTCAATGAGCAGTTCTTC. Translating it yields CASSLGQVNEQFF.

This clone was counted between two and nine times. Other DNA sequences in the sample encode the same CDR3. The gene calls are TRBV15 and TRBJ2-5; D ambiguous. In germline, CDR1 is LNHNV, CDR2 YYDKDF (reference sequence). V was trimmed by 8 bases and J by 2 bases, leaving 9 bases between them. This CDR3 has 12 amino acids. CDR3 loop: CATATVQETQYF. The CDR3 region has the DNA TGTGCCACCGCGACGGTGCAAGAGACCCAGTACTTC.

This clone has just a few counts. The rearrangement links TRBV30 to TRBJ2-2; 7 bases align to TRBD2. Germline loops: CDR1 GTSNPN, CDR2 SVGIG (reference sequence). The CDR3 totals 15 residues. V shed 4 bases, J shed 7 bases, and the junction held 12 bases outside the gene matches. This chain's CDR3 is CAWTFRGGRGGELFF. CDR3 DNA: TGTGCCTGGACTTTCCGGGGAGGGAGAGGCGGGGAGCTGTTTTTT.

This chain links TRBV18 with TRBJ1-2; D remains ambiguous. This CDR3 is 9 amino acids long. Germline CDR1 is KGHSH and CDR2 is LQKENI. Trimming removed 8 bases from V and 10 bases from J, with 8 bases in between. CDR3 protein: CASRDPYTF. The DNA of the CDR3 is TGTGCCAGCCGAGACCCCTACACCTTC.

This clone was counted only a few times. The rearrangement uses TRBV19 and TRBJ2-7, with D possibly being TRBD1 or TRBD2 (5 bases each). Germline V CDR1 and CDR2: LNHDA, SQIVND (reference sequence). Trimming stripped 3 bases from V and 4 bases from J, with 16 bases between. This CDR3 comprises 15 residues. The CDR3 protein is CASSMGTGSIYEQYF. The CDR3 nucleotides are TGTGCCAGTAGTATGGGGACGGGATCCATTTACGAGCAGTACTTC.

The CDR3 DNA reads TGTGCCGGAACAGGAGTCTCTGGAAACACCATATATTTT. It specifies CAGTGVSGNTIYF. V usage is TRBV30 and J usage is TRBJ1-3; possibly TRBD1 for D (5 bases). Germline V gives CDR1 GTSNPN, CDR2 SVGIG (reference sequence). The CDR3 is made up of 13 amino acids. Deletions cut 8 bases from V and 0 bases from J, with 11 bases between.

This clone has just a few counts. The chain uses TRBV15 and TRBJ1-1; no clear D. Germline V lookup: CDR1 LNHNV, CDR2 YYDKDF (reference sequence). Trimming removed 3 bases at V and 4 bases at J, with 12 bases between. The CDR3 spans 14 residues. The CDR3, as DNA: TGTGCCACCAGCAGGGAGGCGTCGGGCACTGAAGCTTTCTTT. Encoded protein: CATSREASGTEAFF.